The 15 T cell receptor beta chains listed next were all sequenced from one sample in a study of human T cells and chemical hapten exposure. The time point denotes: patch test 2, 6 weeks after DPC sensitization. Treatment indicated: therapeutic diphenylcyclopropenone sensitization with weekly scalp DPC. TCRdb called the RACE reads again in MiXCR, with one record for every CDR3 protein. There are about 69,000 distinct CDR3 sequences in the sample; 10% to 13% occur only once, and 6.8% lies in the top ten. The source material was whole blood, sampled in connection with sensitization to the hapten diphenylcyclopropenone (DPC). These receptors all come from a woman between 50 and 59 years old with alopecia areata. Some clones in this sample may be carry-over from other donors' samples.

This clonotype has at least ten counts. The junction departs from the called germline gene at one end, perhaps through a read error. The V call is TRBV7-7, the J call TRBJ1-3, with a weak D call TRBD1 (6 bases). The V gene's germline CDR1 is SSHAT and CDR2 FNYEAQ (reference sequence). The CDR3 is 15 amino acids. The CDR3 sequence is CASSLGTNPGNTIYF. In DNA, the CDR3 is TGTGCTAGCAGCTTGGGGACAAATCCTGGAAACACCATATATTTT.

This clonotype was found many times. The gene calls are TRBV7-6 and TRBJ1-1; D call uncertain. V was trimmed by 5 bases and J by 2 bases, leaving 15 bases between them. This CDR3 is 15 amino acids long. Germline lookup yields CDR1 SGHVS and CDR2 FNYEAQ. CDR3 sequence (DNA): TGTGCCAGCAGCCCTTGGGGAGAGGCCAACACTGAAGCTTTCTTT. Encoded protein: CASSPWGEANTEAFF.

This clonotype was recorded a few times. V usage is TRBV30 and J usage is TRBJ2-7; D might be TRBD1 (5 bases). The germline V gene encodes CDR1 GTSNPN and CDR2 SVGIG (reference sequence). The CDR3 extends over 12 amino acids. Trimming shortened V by 5 bases and J by 5 bases, and 13 bases separated the two germline ends. The CDR3 reads CAWQGSIDEQYF. In DNA form, the CDR3 reads TGTGCCTGGCAGGGTAGTATCGACGAGCAGTACTTC.

This clonotype was observed many times. This chain connects TRBV12-3 or TRBV12-4 to TRBJ2-7; 13 bases are shared with TRBD2. The V and J ends lost 1 base and 3 bases, in that order; junction bases with no gene match: 3. CDR3 length: 16 residues. The CDR3 DNA follows: TGTGCCAGCAGTTTAGAGGGGACTAGCGGGATCTACGAGCAGTACTTC. Its translation: CASSLEGTSGIYEQYF.

This clonotype was seen a handful of times. The rearrangement links TRBV12-3 or TRBV12-4 to TRBJ2-7; the match to TRBD2 covers 8 bases. The CDR3 contains 16 residues. The V gene end was trimmed by 5 bases and the J gene end by 2 bases; junction bases not matched to a gene: 11. The CDR3 DNA sequence: TGTGCCAGCAGTAAAGGGAATAGCGGGGCTACCTACGAGCAGTACTTC. This translates into CASSKGNSGATYEQYF.

This clonotype was seen ten or more times. The rearrangement joins TRBV29-1 to TRBJ2-3, with 7 bases aligning to TRBD2. J lost 4 bases, V lost 1 base, and 5 bases had no gene match. Germline V lookup: CDR1 SQVTM, CDR2 ANQGSEA. The CDR3 extends over 14 amino acids. Here the CDR3 reads CSVEARLAADTQYF. CDR3 DNA: TGCAGCGTTGAAGCCCGTCTAGCGGCAGATACGCAGTATTTT.

At least ten counts were recorded for this clonotype. V usage is TRBV20-1 and J usage is TRBJ2-7; TRBD2 matches at 9 bases. The germline V gene encodes CDR1 DFQATT and CDR2 SNEGSKA (reference sequence). The CDR3 contains 16 residues. Germline trimming cut 3 bases from V and 4 bases from J; bases unmatched to any gene: 13. The CDR3 nucleotides are TGCAGTGCTAGGAGACCAGCGGGAGGCCCCGGGTACGAGCAGTACTTC. Amino acid sequence: CSARRPAGGPGYEQYF.

The chain is built from TRBV29-1 and TRBJ1-4; TRBD1 matches 8 bases. The CDR3 is made up of 14 amino acids. The germline V gene has CDR1 SQVTM and CDR2 ANQGSEA. Losses at the gene ends were 7 bases for V and 3 bases for J; bases not matched to a gene: 7. DNA of the CDR3: TGCAGCGGATCACCGGGACAGGCTAATGAAAAACTGTTTTTT. Residues: CSGSPGQANEKLFF. Full variable domain (rest looked up from reference TRBV29-1 and TRBJ1-4): SAVISQKPSRDICQRGTSLTIQCQVDSQVTMMFWYRQQPGQSLTLIATANQGSEATYESGFVIDKFPISRPNLTFSTLTVSNMSPEDSSIYLCSGSPGQANEKLFFGSGTQLSVL.

The table lists this clonotype with many counts. The J gene is TRBJ2-1, the V gene TRBV5-1; TRBD2 aligns across 12 bases. Germline values: CDR1 SGHRS, CDR2 YFSETQ. CDR3 length equals 16 residues. The V and J ends lost 4 bases and 4 bases, in that order; junction bases with no gene match: 6. The CDR3 loop is CASSLELAGGYNEQFF. The CDR3 DNA follows: TGCGCCAGCAGCCTGGAGCTAGCGGGAGGGTACAATGAGCAGTTCTTC.

Note on this clonotype: This may arise from a read error, as a much more abundant clone is one base away. V gene TRBV20-1 combines with J gene TRBJ2-5; D is perhaps TRBD1 or TRBD2 (5 bases each). Per the germline V gene, CDR1 is DFQATT and CDR2 is SNEGSKA (reference sequence). Trimming shortened V by 3 bases and J by 6 bases, and 17 bases separated the two germline ends. The CDR3 covers 14 residues. The CDR3 bases are TGCAGTGCTAGCGGGACCCCCGCTGCAAAGACCCAGTACTTC. Translating gives CSASGTPAAKTQYF.

This clonotype has only a few counts. This chain links TRBV18 with TRBJ2-1; 9 nucleotides line up with TRBD2. Germline loops: CDR1 KGHSH, CDR2 LQKENI. The CDR3 covers 14 residues. V lost 5 bases, J lost 4 bases, and 3 bases stayed unmatched. The CDR3 nucleotides read TGTGCCAGCTCAACTAGCGGGCGGTACAATGAGCAGTTCTTC. Residues: CASSTSGRYNEQFF.

This clonotype was counted a few times. The V gene is TRBV6-5, the J gene TRBJ2-1; D call uncertain. The V gene lost 5 bases and the J gene lost 7 bases, with 12 bases spanning the gap. Germline CDR1 MNHEY, CDR2 SVGAGI. The CDR3 covers 13 residues. The CDR3 sequence: CASSQITYNEQFF. CDR3 coding DNA: TGTGCCAGCAGTCAAATTACATATAATGAGCAGTTCTTC.

The V gene is TRBV15, the J gene TRBJ1-1; no definite D call. From germline, CDR1 is LNHNV and CDR2 YYDKDF (reference sequence). Trimming stripped 0 bases from V and 2 bases from J, with 7 bases between. The CDR3 is made up of 14 amino acids. The CDR3 region is CATSRELVNTEAFF. The CDR3 DNA follows: TGTGCCACCAGCAGAGAGCTGGTAAACACTGAAGCTTTCTTT.

The chain combines TRBV11-3 with TRBJ2-3, with TRBD2 identical over 11 bases. Trimming at V came to 3 bases and at J to 6 bases, leaving 2 bases not matched to a gene. The CDR3 is 14 amino acids. Germline V gives CDR1 SGHNT, CDR2 YENEEA. CDR3 amino acids: CASSLGLAADTQYF. CDR3 sequence (DNA): TGTGCCAGCAGCTTGGGACTAGCGGCGGATACGCAGTATTTT.

In its sample, this clonotype was seen many times. The chain couples TRBV5-5 to TRBJ2-7; TRBD1 is a possible D gene (6 bases). Germline loops: CDR1 SGHKS, CDR2 YYEKEE (reference sequence). The CDR3 loop spans 14 amino acids. With 4 bases removed from V and 3 bases from J, the gap between germline ends came to 14 bases. In nucleotides, the CDR3 is TGTGCCAGCAGCGGCCTGACAGGATTCTACGAGCAGTACTTC. Translating it yields CASSGLTGFYEQYF.